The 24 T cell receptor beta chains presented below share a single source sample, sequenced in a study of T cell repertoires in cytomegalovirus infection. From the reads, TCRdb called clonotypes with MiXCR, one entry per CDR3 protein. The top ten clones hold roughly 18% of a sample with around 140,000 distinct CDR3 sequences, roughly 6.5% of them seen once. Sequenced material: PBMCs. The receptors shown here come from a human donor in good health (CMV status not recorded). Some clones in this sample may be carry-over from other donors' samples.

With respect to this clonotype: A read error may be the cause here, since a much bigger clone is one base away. Here the CDR3 reads CASVRGSKETQYF. As DNA, the CDR3 is TGTGCCAGCGTCAGGGGTTCCAAGGAGACCCAGTACTTC. The rearrangement uses TRBV6-6 and TRBJ2-5; possible D gene TRBD1, 6 bases. V was clipped by 8 bases and J by 5 bases, with 15 bases between them. The CDR3 runs 13 residues. Germline CDR1 is MNHNY and CDR2 is SVGAGI (reference sequence).

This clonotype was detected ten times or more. The CDR3 DNA reads as TGTGCCAGCAGTTACTCCAGAACCTACGGAAGCACTGAAGCTTTCTTT. Encoded protein: CASSYSRTYGSTEAFF. This chain connects TRBV6-5 to TRBJ1-1; D remains unclear. CDR1 is MNHEY, CDR2 SVGAGI, per germline. Between the trimmed V and J ends, which lost 0 bases and 4 bases, there was a span of 15 bases. This CDR3 region has 16 residues.

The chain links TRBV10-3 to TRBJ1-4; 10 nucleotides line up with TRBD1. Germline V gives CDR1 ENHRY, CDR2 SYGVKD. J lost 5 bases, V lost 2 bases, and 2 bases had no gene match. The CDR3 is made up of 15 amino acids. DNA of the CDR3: TGTGCCATCAGTGAGGACAGGGGGCTCAATGAAAAACTGTTTTTT. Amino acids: CAISEDRGLNEKLFF.

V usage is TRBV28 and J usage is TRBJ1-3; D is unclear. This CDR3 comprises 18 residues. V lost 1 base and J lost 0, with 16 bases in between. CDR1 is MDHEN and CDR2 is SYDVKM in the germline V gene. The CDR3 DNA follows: TGTGCCAGCAGTTTATCGTCCGGAGAGGGTTTCTCTGGAAACACCATATATTTT. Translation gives CASSLSSGEGFSGNTIYF.

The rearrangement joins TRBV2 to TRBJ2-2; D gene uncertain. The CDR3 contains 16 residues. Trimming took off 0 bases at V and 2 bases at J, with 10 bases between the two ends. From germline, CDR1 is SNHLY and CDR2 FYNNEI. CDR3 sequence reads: CASSEALIGNTGELFF. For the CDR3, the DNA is TGTGCCAGCAGTGAAGCGCTCATAGGCAACACCGGGGAGCTGTTTTTT. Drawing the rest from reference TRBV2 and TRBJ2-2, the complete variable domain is EPEVTQTPSHQVTQMGQEVILRCVPISNHLYFYWYRQILGQKVEFLVSFYNNEISEKSEIFDDQFSVERPDGSNFTLKIRSTKLEDSAMYFCASSEALIGNTGELFFGEGSRLTVL.

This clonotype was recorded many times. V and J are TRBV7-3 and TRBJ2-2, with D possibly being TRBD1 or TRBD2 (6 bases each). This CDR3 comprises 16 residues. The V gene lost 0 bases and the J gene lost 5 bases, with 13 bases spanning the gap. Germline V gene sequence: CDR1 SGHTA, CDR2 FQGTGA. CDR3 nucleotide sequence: TGTGCCAGCAGCTTAACCGGGGGCAGGGGAACCGGGGAGCTGTTTTTT. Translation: CASSLTGGRGTGELFF.

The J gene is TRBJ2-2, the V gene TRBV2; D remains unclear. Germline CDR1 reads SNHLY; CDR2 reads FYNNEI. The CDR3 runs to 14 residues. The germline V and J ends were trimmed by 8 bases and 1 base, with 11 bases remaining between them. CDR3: CASSEQLNTGELFF. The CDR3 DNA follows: TGTGCCAGCTCTGAACAGTTGAACACCGGGGAGCTGTTTTTT.

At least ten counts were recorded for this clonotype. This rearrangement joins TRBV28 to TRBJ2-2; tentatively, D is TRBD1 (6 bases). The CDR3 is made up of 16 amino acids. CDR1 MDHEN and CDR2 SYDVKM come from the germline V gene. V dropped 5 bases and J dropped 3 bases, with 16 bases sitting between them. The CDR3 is CASSARDTPHTGELFF. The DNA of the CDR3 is TGTGCCAGCAGTGCCCGGGACACCCCACACACCGGGGAGCTGTTTTTT.

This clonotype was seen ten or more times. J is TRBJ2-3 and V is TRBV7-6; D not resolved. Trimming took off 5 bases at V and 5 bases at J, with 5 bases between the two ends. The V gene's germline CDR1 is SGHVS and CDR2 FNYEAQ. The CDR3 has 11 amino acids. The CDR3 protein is CASSELDTQYF. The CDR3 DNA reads TGTGCCAGCAGCGAACTAGATACGCAGTATTTT.

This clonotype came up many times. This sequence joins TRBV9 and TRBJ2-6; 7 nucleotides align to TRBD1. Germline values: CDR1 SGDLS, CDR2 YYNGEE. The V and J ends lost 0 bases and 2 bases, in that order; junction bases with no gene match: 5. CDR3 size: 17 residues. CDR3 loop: CASSVDLTGAGANVLTF. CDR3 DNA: TGTGCCAGCAGCGTAGACCTTACAGGGGCTGGGGCCAACGTCCTGACTTTC. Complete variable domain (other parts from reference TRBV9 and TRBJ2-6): DSGVTQTPKHLITATGQRVTLRCSPRSGDLSVYWYQQSLDQGLQFLIQYYNGEERAKGNILERFSAQQFPDLHSELNLSSLELGDSALYFCASSVDLTGAGANVLTFGAGSRLTVL.

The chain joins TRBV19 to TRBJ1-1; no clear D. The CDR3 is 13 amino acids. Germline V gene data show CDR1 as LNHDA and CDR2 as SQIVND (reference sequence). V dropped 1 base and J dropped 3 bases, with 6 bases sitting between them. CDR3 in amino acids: CASSIAPYTEAFF. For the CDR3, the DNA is TGTGCCAGTAGTATAGCGCCCTACACTGAAGCTTTCTTT.

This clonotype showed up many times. For the CDR3, the DNA is TGTGCCAGCACGGGGCTTAATGAAAAACTGTTTTTT. Translation gives CASTGLNEKLFF. The chain joins TRBV12-3 or TRBV12-4 to TRBJ1-4, with D possibly matching TRBD1 (5 bases). Trimming took 7 bases from V and 4 from J, leaving 7 bases between them. This CDR3 contains 12 residues.

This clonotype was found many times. The CDR3 DNA sequence: TGTGCCAGCAGCTTAGGGGCCACCACAGATACGCAGTATTTT. The encoded protein is CASSLGATTDTQYF. The chain carries TRBV7-2 and TRBJ2-3; no reliable D call. The CDR3 loop spans 14 amino acids. From germline, CDR1 is SGHTA and CDR2 FQGNSA. Trimming cost V 1 base and J 2 bases, with 7 bases left between them.

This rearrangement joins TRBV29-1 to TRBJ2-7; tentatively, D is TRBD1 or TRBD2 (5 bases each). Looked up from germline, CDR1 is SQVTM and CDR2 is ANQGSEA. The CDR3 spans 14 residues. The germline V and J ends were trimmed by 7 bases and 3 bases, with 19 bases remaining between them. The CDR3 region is CSAFPGTGGYEQYF. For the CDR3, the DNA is TGCAGCGCCTTCCCGGGGACGGGTGGCTACGAGCAGTACTTC.

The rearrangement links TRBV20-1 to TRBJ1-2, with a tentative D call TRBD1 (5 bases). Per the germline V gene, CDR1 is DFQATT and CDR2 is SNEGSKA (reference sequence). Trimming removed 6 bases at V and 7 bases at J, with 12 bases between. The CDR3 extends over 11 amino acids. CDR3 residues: CSASTGAGYTF. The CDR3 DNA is TGCAGTGCCAGTACAGGAGCTGGCTACACCTTC.

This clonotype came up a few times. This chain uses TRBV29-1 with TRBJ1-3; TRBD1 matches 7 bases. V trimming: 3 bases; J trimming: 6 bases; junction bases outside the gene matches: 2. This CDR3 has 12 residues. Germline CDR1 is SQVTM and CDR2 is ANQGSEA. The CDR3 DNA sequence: TGCAGCGTTGAGGGACAGAAAAACACCATATATTTT. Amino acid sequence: CSVEGQKNTIYF.

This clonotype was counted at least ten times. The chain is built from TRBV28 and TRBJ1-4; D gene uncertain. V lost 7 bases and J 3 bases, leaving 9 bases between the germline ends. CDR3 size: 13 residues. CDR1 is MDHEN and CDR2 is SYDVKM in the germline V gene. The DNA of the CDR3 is TGTGCCAGCATTGGGTTCCCTAATGAAAAACTGTTTTTT. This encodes CASIGFPNEKLFF.

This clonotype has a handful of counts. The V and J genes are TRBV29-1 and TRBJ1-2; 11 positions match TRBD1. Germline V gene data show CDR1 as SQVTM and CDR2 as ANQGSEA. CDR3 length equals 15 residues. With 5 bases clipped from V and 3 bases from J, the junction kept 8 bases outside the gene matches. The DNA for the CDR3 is TGCAGCGTTCAGACCGGGACAGGGGGGGACTATGGCTACACCTTC. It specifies CSVQTGTGGDYGYTF.

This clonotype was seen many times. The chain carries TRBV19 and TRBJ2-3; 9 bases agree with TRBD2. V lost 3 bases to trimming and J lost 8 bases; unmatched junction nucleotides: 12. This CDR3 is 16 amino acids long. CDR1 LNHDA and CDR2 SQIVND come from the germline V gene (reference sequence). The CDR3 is CASSIWGAGGRSTQYF. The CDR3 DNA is TGTGCCAGTAGTATTTGGGGAGCGGGGGGCCGGTCTACGCAGTATTTT.

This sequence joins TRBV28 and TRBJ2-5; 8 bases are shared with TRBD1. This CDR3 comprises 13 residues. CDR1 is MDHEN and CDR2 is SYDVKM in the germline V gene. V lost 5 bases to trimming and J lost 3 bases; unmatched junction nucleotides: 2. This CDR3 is CASSVTGEETQYF. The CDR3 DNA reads TGTGCCAGCAGTGTGACAGGGGAAGAGACCCAGTACTTC. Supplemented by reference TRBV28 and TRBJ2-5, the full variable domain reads DVKVTQSSRYLVKRTGEKVFLECVQDMDHENMFWYRQDPGLGLRLIYFSYDVKMKEKGDIPEGYSVSREKKERFSLILESASTNQTSMYLCASSVTGEETQYFGPGTRLLVL.

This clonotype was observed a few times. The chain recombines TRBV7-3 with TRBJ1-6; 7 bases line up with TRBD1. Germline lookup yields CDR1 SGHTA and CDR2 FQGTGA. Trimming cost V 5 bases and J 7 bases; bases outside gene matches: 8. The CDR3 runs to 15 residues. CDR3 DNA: TGTGCCAGCAGCGCACAGGGGCAGGGGAATTCACCCCTCCACTTT. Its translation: CASSAQGQGNSPLHF.

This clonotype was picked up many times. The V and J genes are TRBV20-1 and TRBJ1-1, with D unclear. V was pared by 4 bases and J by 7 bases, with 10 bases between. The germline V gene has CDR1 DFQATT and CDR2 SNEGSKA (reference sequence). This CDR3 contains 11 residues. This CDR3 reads CSAKEGREAFF. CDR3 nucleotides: TGCAGTGCTAAGGAAGGACGTGAAGCTTTCTTT.

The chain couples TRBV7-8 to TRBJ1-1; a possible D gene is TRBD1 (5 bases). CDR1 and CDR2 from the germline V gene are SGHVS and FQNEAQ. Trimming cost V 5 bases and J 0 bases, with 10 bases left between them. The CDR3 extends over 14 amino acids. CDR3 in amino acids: CASSVGVVNTEAFF. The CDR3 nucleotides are TGTGCCAGCAGCGTGGGGGTTGTGAACACTGAAGCTTTCTTT.

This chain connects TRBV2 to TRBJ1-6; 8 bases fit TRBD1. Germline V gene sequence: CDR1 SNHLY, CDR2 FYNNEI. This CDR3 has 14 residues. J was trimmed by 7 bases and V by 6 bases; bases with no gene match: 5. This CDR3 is CASSGQGQNSPLHF. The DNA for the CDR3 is TGTGCCAGCAGCGGACAGGGACAGAATTCACCCCTCCACTTT.